This T cell receptor beta chain is from a study of shared clonotypes between healthy human individuals. Cells designated naive CD8 were CD45RO-negative and were positively selected for CCR7, with terminally differentiated effector memory CD45RA+ cells excluded. Healthy HIV-negative adults with no recent acute infections or vaccinations were recruited as donors. General study findings and limits: Rarefaction curves obtained for sorted subsets showed sequencing incomplete despite large depth.

Details on this clone: Its antigen is not identified.

V was shortened by 3 bases and J by 2 bases, with 13 bases between the two germline ends. The CDR3 is 15 amino acids. Germline V gene sequence: CDR1 MDHEN, CDR2 SYDVKM. Deep was the level at which the assay was run. Here immunoSEQ multiplex PCR was the method, and the copy in TCRdb shows in-frame clones only, minus some. Here the sample spans some 2 million clones, about 95% being singletons. This receptor was identified in a man in his late teens or twenties in good health. Sequenced sample: naive CD8+ T cells sorted from blood. The chain couples TRBV28 to TRBJ1-1; D is perhaps TRBD1 (6 bases). CDR3: CASSFIAGVNTEAFF. DNA of the CDR3: TGTGCCAGCAGTTTCATCGCAGGGGTCAACACTGAAGCTTTCTTT.